This T cell receptor (beta chain) was found in a study of CXCR3-negative and CXCR3-positive naive CD8 T cells. Study-wide points: Relative to memory CD8+ cells, whose diversity was much lower, both naive subsets had comparably high diversity. TRBV-TRBJ usage matched between naive CXCR3-negative and CXCR3-positive cells but not between memory cells.

Naive CD8+ T cells were CD45RO-CCR7+CD27+CD95-. Worth noting for this clonotype: Its antigen is still unknown.

The authors prepared UMI-labeled TRB cDNA libraries by 5' RACE. Using the 5' RACE reads, TCRdb records one entry per CDR3 protein without DNA. The listing records some 130,000 distinct CDR3 sequences. The V gene's germline CDR1 is MNHEY and CDR2 SVGAGI. The CDR3 covers 17 residues. Sample: naive CXCR3- CD8+ T cells from blood. Subset given: CD45RO-CCR7+CD27+CD95- naive CD8+ T cells lacking CXCR3 (TNR3-). J is TRBJ2-1 and V is TRBV6-5; there is no DNA to check the TCRdb D call of TRBD2. The source of this sequence is a human donor in good health. Some clones in this sample may be carry-over from other donors' samples. CDR3 region: CASSRTSGSLSYNEQFF.